The 20 T cell receptor beta chains given below trace back to one sample, sequenced in a study of shared clonotypes between healthy human individuals. TCRdb's copy holds only in-frame clones and misses some; the assay was immunoSEQ multiplex PCR. The sample carries under 1,900,000 clones, 98% recorded once. Source material: naive CD4+ T cells sorted from blood. Subset denoted: CD45RA+ positively selected. The receptors here all came from a man aged 30 to 39 in good health.

V gene TRBV7-8 combines with J gene TRBJ2-1, with D tentatively TRBD1 or TRBD2 (5 bases each). This CDR3 is built from 14 residues. The germline V gene encodes CDR1 SGHVS and CDR2 FQNEAQ. V gave up 2 bases and J gave up 3 bases, with 8 bases separating them. DNA of the CDR3: TGTGCCAGCAGCTTAAGGGACGGCTACAATGAGCAGTTCTTC. Residues: CASSLRDGYNEQFF.

V is TRBV9 and J is TRBJ1-1, with D perhaps TRBD1 (6 bases). V was clipped by 1 base and J by 4 bases, with 8 bases between them. Germline V gene lookup returns CDR1 SGDLS and CDR2 YYNGEE. This CDR3 has 13 amino acids. The CDR3 DNA follows: TGTGCCAGCAGCGTAACAGGGTCCACTGAAGCTTTCTTT. This encodes CASSVTGSTEAFF. Full variable domain (remainder filled in from reference TRBV9 and TRBJ1-1): DSGVTQTPKHLITATGQRVTLRCSPRSGDLSVYWYQQSLDQGLQFLIQYYNGEERAKGNILERFSAQQFPDLHSELNLSSLELGDSALYFCASSVTGSTEAFFGQGTRLTVV.

This rearrangement joins TRBV6-5 to TRBJ2-2; D is unresolved. The germline CDR1 and CDR2 sequences are MNHEY and SVGAGI. V lost 2 bases and J lost 0, with 1 base in between. This CDR3 contains 13 residues. The CDR3, as DNA: TGTGCCAGCAGTTACGCGAACACCGGGGAGCTGTTTTTT. This translates into CASSYANTGELFF.

The chain is built from TRBV7-2 and TRBJ1-3, with 7 bases matching TRBD1. Germline V lookup: CDR1 SGHTA, CDR2 FQGNSA. V trimming: 3 bases; J trimming: 4 bases; junction bases outside the gene matches: 6. The CDR3 runs to 15 residues. The CDR3 protein is CASSLFGQAGNTIYF. The CDR3 DNA sequence: TGTGCCAGCAGCTTGTTCGGACAGGCAGGAAACACCATATATTTT.

This rearrangement joins TRBV15 to TRBJ2-6; D is uncertain. This CDR3 has 15 residues. V lost 2 bases and J 2 bases, leaving 7 bases between the germline ends. CDR1 is LNHNV, CDR2 YYDKDF, per germline (reference sequence). This chain's CDR3 is CATSRRTTGANVLTF. DNA of the CDR3: TGTGCCACCAGCAGAAGAACCACTGGGGCCAACGTCCTGACTTTC.

Turning to this clone: Compared with germline, one end of the junction differs, possibly owing to a read error. The chain has TRBV7-8 and TRBJ2-7; D possibly corresponds to TRBD2 (6 bases). Per germline, CDR1 SGHVS and CDR2 FQNEAQ. The CDR3 covers 14 residues. In DNA, the CDR3 is TGTGCCAGCAGCCTAGCCGGGCGGGGCTACGAGCAGTACTTC. Protein sequence: CASSLAGRGYEQYF. Full variable domain (outside the CDR3, taken from reference TRBV7-8 and TRBJ2-7): GAGVSQSPRYKVAKRGQDVALRCDPISGHVSLFWYQQALGQGPEFLTYFQNEAQLDKSGLPSDRFFAERPEGSVSTLKIQRTQQEDSAVYLCASSLAGRGYEQYFGPGTRLTVT.

The rearrangement links TRBV4-3 to TRBJ1-3; D gene unclear. This CDR3 has 17 amino acids. Trimming left V 0 bases short and J 4 bases short, with 16 bases between. The germline gives CDR1 LGHNA, CDR2 YSLEER. The CDR3 reads CASSQDILGGGGNTIYF. CDR3 DNA: TGCGCCAGCAGCCAAGACATCCTTGGCGGAGGAGGAAACACCATATATTTT.

The chain links TRBV28 to TRBJ1-1; D ambiguous. The CDR3 is made up of 11 amino acids. Trimming shortened V by 5 bases and J by 11 bases, and 12 bases separated the two germline ends. Germline CDR1 and CDR2: MDHEN and SYDVKM. CDR3 sequence: CASSRVSGAFF. CDR3 DNA: TGTGCCAGCAGTCGAGTATCTGGTGCTTTCTTT.

The chain combines TRBV11-3 with TRBJ2-2, with D perhaps TRBD2 (6 bases). CDR3 length equals 14 residues. V dropped 2 bases and J dropped 6 bases, with 10 bases sitting between them. CDR1 and CDR2 from the germline V gene are SGHNT and YENEEA. CDR3 loop: CASSLWREAGELFF. The CDR3 DNA follows: TGTGCCAGCAGCTTATGGAGGGAGGCCGGGGAGCTGTTTTTT.

The chain employs TRBV27 and TRBJ2-1; 10 nucleotides agree with TRBD2. There are 15 residues in the CDR3. V lost 2 bases and J lost 6; bases outside the gene matches: 4. The V gene's germline CDR1 is MNHEY and CDR2 SMNVEV (reference sequence). The CDR3 reads CASSLLAGVFNEQFF. The CDR3 bases are TGTGCCAGCAGTTTACTAGCGGGAGTTTTCAATGAGCAGTTCTTC.

J is TRBJ2-7 and V is TRBV28, with TRBD2 as a possible D gene (6 bases). There are 15 residues in the CDR3. V lost 5 bases and J 0 bases, leaving 14 bases between the germline ends. CDR1 and CDR2 from the germline V gene are MDHEN and SYDVKM. CDR3 sequence: CASSAASVNSYEQYF. In DNA, the CDR3 is TGTGCCAGCAGTGCCGCTAGCGTCAACTCCTACGAGCAGTACTTC.

V and J are TRBV2 and TRBJ1-1; 7 bases agree with TRBD1. The CDR3 is 15 amino acids. The germline V gene has CDR1 SNHLY and CDR2 FYNNEI. V dropped 3 bases and J dropped 5; count of bases not matched to a gene: 9. The CDR3 sequence is CASSEGQRKWTEAFF. The CDR3 nucleotides are TGTGCCAGCAGTGAGGGACAGCGAAAATGGACTGAAGCTTTCTTT.

The V and J genes are TRBV10-2 and TRBJ2-1; tentatively, D is TRBD1 (6 bases). Germline V gene lookup returns CDR1 WSHSY and CDR2 SAAADI. The CDR3 has 16 residues. Trimming stripped 4 bases from V and 1 base from J, with 14 bases between. As DNA, the CDR3 is TGCGCCAGCAGTGGGGCGCACAGGGAGTCCTACAATGAGCAGTTCTTC. The encoded protein is CASSGAHRESYNEQFF.

This clone was detected only once. The chain uses TRBV10-2 and TRBJ2-7; D is perhaps TRBD2 (5 bases). This CDR3 has 14 amino acids. Germline V gene lookup returns CDR1 WSHSY and CDR2 SAAADI. V gave up 6 bases and J gave up 0 bases, with 12 bases separating them. CDR3 DNA: TGCGCCAGCAGGGACTCACGGAGCTCCTACGAGCAGTACTTC. Its translation: CASRDSRSSYEQYF.

This chain links TRBV5-1 with TRBJ2-3; 10 positions agree with TRBD1. CDR3 length: 17 amino acids. V lost 4 bases to trimming and J lost 1 base; unmatched junction nucleotides: 9. Germline loops: CDR1 SGHRS, CDR2 YFSETQ. This CDR3 reads CASSLLGGTGGTDTQYF. The CDR3, as DNA: TGCGCCAGCAGCCTATTGGGAGGGACAGGGGGCACAGATACGCAGTATTTT.

The genes are TRBV4-1 and TRBJ2-5; 12 bases are shared with TRBD2. This CDR3 contains 17 residues. V shed 3 bases and J 2 bases; nucleotides not matched to a gene: 7. From germline, CDR1 is MGHRA and CDR2 YSYEKL. The CDR3 nucleotides read TGCGCCAGCAGCCAGGAGGCTAGCGGGAGGGCTCAAGAGACCCAGTACTTC. It codes for CASSQEASGRAQETQYF.

The chain joins TRBV19 to TRBJ1-2; D is perhaps TRBD1 (6 bases). Germline lookup yields CDR1 LNHDA and CDR2 SQIVND (reference sequence). CDR3 size: 14 residues. With 3 bases removed from V and 4 bases from J, the gap between germline ends came to 12 bases. In nucleotides, the CDR3 is TGTGCCAGTAGTATCCCCGACAGGCGCTATGGCTACACCTTC. Its protein is CASSIPDRRYGYTF. Filled out from reference TRBV19 and TRBJ1-2, the complete variable domain reads DGGITQSPKYLFRKEGQNVTLSCEQNLNHDAMYWYRQDPGQGLRLIYYSQIVNDFQKGDIAEGYSVSREKKESFPLTVTSAQKNPTAFYLCASSIPDRRYGYTFGSGTRLTVV.

CDR3: CASSFSVETGSYPEAFF. DNA of the CDR3: TGTGCCAGCAGCTTTTCGGTTGAGACAGGGAGTTATCCTGAAGCTTTCTTT. This chain links TRBV5-4 with TRBJ1-1; TRBD1 agrees at 7 bases. Germline CDR1 is SGHNT and CDR2 is YYREEE (reference sequence). There are 17 residues in the CDR3. Trimming at V came to 2 bases and at J to 6 bases, leaving 16 bases not matched to a gene.

CDR3 loop: CASSSSGSSYEQYF. The CDR3 DNA is TGTGCCAGCAGCTCGAGCGGGAGCTCCTACGAGCAGTACTTC. The V gene is TRBV11-3, the J gene TRBJ2-7, with TRBD2 matching over 8 bases. Trimming removed 4 bases from V and 0 bases from J; junction bases left unmatched: 2. CDR1 is SGHNT and CDR2 is YENEEA in the germline V gene. The CDR3 length is 14 residues. Full variable domain (rest looked up from reference TRBV11-3 and TRBJ2-7): EAGVVQSPRYKIIEKKQPVAFWCNPISGHNTLYWYLQNLGQGPELLIRYENEEAVDDSQLPKDRFSAERLKGVDSTLKIQPAELGDSAVYLCASSSSGSSYEQYFGPGTRLTVT.

The gene calls are TRBV19 and TRBJ2-1, with 9 bases lining up with TRBD1. The junction had 13 bases not matched to a gene; V was cut back by 5 bases and J by 8 bases. Germline CDR1 and CDR2: LNHDA and SQIVND (reference sequence). The CDR3 runs 16 residues. As DNA, the CDR3 is TGTGCCAGTAGTCTCGGGACAGGGCATAACTTGGATGAGCAGTTCTTC. This sequence encodes CASSLGTGHNLDEQFF.